A single TCR beta chain is shown here with its context. CDR3 length: 14 amino acids. Germline CDR1 and CDR2: SGHRS and YFSETQ. V dropped 0 bases and J dropped 3 bases, with 6 bases sitting between them. Assay: immunoSEQ multiplex PCR; the TCRdb copy retains only in-frame clones and omits some. The sample includes approximately 1,500,000 clones, approximately 98% of them seen just once. This specimen comes from a study of shared clonotypes between healthy human individuals. On the study more broadly: Each donor's CD4 naive and CD4 memory cells filled three plates apiece, CD8 naive two, and CD8 memory one.

The specimen sequenced was naive CD4+ T cells sorted from blood. Subset indicated: CD45RA+ positively selected. This clonotype was sampled from a man aged 25 to 40 in good health. The gene calls are TRBV5-1 and TRBJ2-2; D unresolved. CDR3 residues: CASSLAWDTGELFF. The CDR3 bases are TGCGCCAGCAGCTTGGCATGGGACACCGGGGAGCTGTTTTTT. The full variable domain, completed using reference TRBV5-1 and TRBJ2-2, is KAGVTQTPRYLIKTRGQQVTLSCSPISGHRSVSWYQQTPGQGLQFLFEYFSETQRNKGNFPGRFSGRQFSNSRSEMNVSTLELGDSALYLCASSLAWDTGELFFGEGSRLTVL.